This passage covers 6 T cell receptor beta chains from one sample sequenced in a study of T cell repertoires in aging, cancer and after chemotherapy. Amplification of TCR beta used genomic DNA extracted from peripheral blood. Rearranged V-D-J TRB sequences were amplified with a mixed TRB-A/B primer pool. TCRdb redid the calling of the multiplex PCR reads with MiXCR, one entry per CDR3 protein. The sample lists around 7,800 distinct CDR3 sequences; approximately 25% were seen once. Sequenced input: blood. Every receptor here comes from a human donor with a blood cancer.

By its share, this clonotype is medium-sized. The rearrangement uses TRBV6-2 or TRBV6-3 and TRBJ2-7; the D gene could be TRBD1 or TRBD2 (5 bases each). V dropped 5 bases and J dropped 3 bases, with 14 bases sitting between them. The CDR3 totals 14 residues. Germline assignment: CDR1 MNHEY and CDR2 SVGEGT. CDR3 sequence reads: CASSGDAAFYEQYF. DNA of the CDR3: TGTGCCAGCAGTGGGGACGCAGCCTTCTACGAGCAGTACTTC.

Sample share makes this clonotype medium-sized (0.01 to 0.1%). This chain joins TRBV6-2 or TRBV6-3 and TRBJ2-1; unclear D gene. Germline V gene lookup returns CDR1 MNHEY and CDR2 SVGEGT. Trimming removed 0 bases from V and 5 bases from J, with 2 bases in between. The CDR3 consists of 12 residues. CDR3 in DNA: TGTGCCAGCAGTTACTCTAACAATGAGCAGTTCTTC. Translating gives CASSYSNNEQFF.

By share, this clonotype counts as medium-sized. The rearrangement links TRBV6-6 to TRBJ1-3, with 7 positions matching TRBD1. The CDR3 spans 17 residues. V gave up 3 bases and J gave up 0 bases; unmatched junction bases: 8. CDR1 MNHNY and CDR2 SVGAGI come from the germline V gene (reference sequence). CDR3: CASSYGTDPSSGNTIYF. The CDR3 nucleotides read TGTGCCAGCAGTTATGGGACAGACCCGAGCTCTGGAAACACCATATATTTT.

In regard to this clonotype: This may be a read error, as it is one base from a much larger clone. The chain links TRBV18 to TRBJ1-1; D gene ambiguous. CDR1 is KGHSH and CDR2 is LQKENI in the germline V gene. The CDR3 has 14 residues. Here the CDR3 DNA reads TGTGCCAGCTCACCAGGTCAAATGAACACTGGAGCTTTCTTT. Protein sequence: CASSPGQMNTGAFF.

By sample fraction, this clonotype is medium-sized. The V and J genes are TRBV6-1 and TRBJ2-1; 12 nucleotides agree with TRBD2. With 6 bases clipped from V and 6 bases from J, the junction kept 6 bases outside the gene matches. Germline loops: CDR1 MNHNS, CDR2 SASEGT. CDR3 size: 15 residues. CDR3 in amino acids: CASRELAGGVNEQFF. The CDR3, as DNA: TGTGCCAGCAGAGAACTAGCGGGGGGTGTCAATGAGCAGTTCTTC.

This clonotype is judged medium-sized (0.01 to 0.1%). The chain couples TRBV29-1 to TRBJ2-7; 7 bases agree with TRBD1. The V gene's germline CDR1 is SQVTM and CDR2 ANQGSEA. J lost 6 bases, V lost 4 bases, and 9 bases had no gene match. The CDR3 consists of 13 residues. CDR3 sequence: CSVGVTGLGEQYF. The CDR3 DNA is TGCAGCGTTGGAGTGACAGGGCTGGGCGAGCAGTACTTC.